The 18 T cell receptor beta chains below were found in one sample sequenced in a study of cytomegalovirus exposure and HLA in healthy donors. The PCR contained 60 Vbeta and 13 Jbeta primers. Assay used: immunoSEQ multiplex PCR; TCRdb lists only in-frame clones, some missing. Among hundreds of thousands of clones, 85% to 90% were seen once, and the ten largest hold over 0.95%. Sequenced: PBMCs. The source is a woman younger than 35 in good health and CMV-seronegative.

This clone was picked up one time. The CDR3, as DNA: TGTGCCAGCAGTGAAGCTAGCGGGAGGGCCCTCTACAATGAGCAGTTCTTC. Residues: CASSEASGRALYNEQFF. The chain is built from TRBV2 and TRBJ2-1; TRBD2 agrees at 11 bases. This CDR3 is built from 17 residues. CDR1 is SNHLY, CDR2 FYNNEI, per germline. Trimming took 0 bases from V and 3 from J; bases not matched to a gene: 4.

V usage is TRBV7-2 and J usage is TRBJ1-2, with D perhaps matching TRBD1 (5 bases). Trimming removed 6 bases from V and 4 bases from J, with 6 bases in between. The CDR3 has 11 amino acids. Germline values: CDR1 SGHTA, CDR2 FQGNSA. CDR3 in DNA: TGTGCCAGCAGGGACACCTATGGCTACACCTTC. Its protein is CASRDTYGYTF.

The rearrangement uses TRBV7-8 and TRBJ1-1; D may be TRBD1 (6 bases). The CDR3 loop spans 14 amino acids. Trimming removed 1 base at V and 5 bases at J, with 11 bases between. Germline V CDR1 and CDR2: SGHVS, FQNEAQ. CDR3 residues: CASSLEGQGTEAFF. As DNA, the CDR3 is TGTGCCAGCAGCTTAGAGGGTCAGGGGACTGAAGCTTTCTTT.

J is TRBJ1-3 and V is TRBV7-9, with D unclear. Germline CDR1 and CDR2: SEHNR and FQNEAQ (reference sequence). The CDR3 contains 14 residues. V dropped 1 base and J dropped 3 bases, with 7 bases sitting between them. CDR3 DNA: TGTGCCAGCAGCTTAGATCTTCGTGGAAACACCATATATTTT. Its protein is CASSLDLRGNTIYF.

The chain employs TRBV4-2 and TRBJ2-7, with 10 bases lining up with TRBD1. Trimming at V came to 0 bases and at J to 4 bases, leaving 3 bases not matched to a gene. The CDR3 covers 15 residues. The germline V gene encodes CDR1 LGHNA and CDR2 YNFKEQ. The CDR3 DNA is TGTGCCAGCAGCCAAGATTGGGGACAGGGGTACGAGCAGTACTTC. Translation: CASSQDWGQGYEQYF.

V usage is TRBV7-9 and J usage is TRBJ2-1; 8 bases match TRBD1. Germline trimming cut 0 bases from V and 4 bases from J; bases unmatched to any gene: 5. The CDR3 contains 16 residues. Germline lookup yields CDR1 SEHNR and CDR2 FQNEAQ (reference sequence). The CDR3, as DNA: TGTGCCAGCAGCTTAGCGCAGGGGGCGAGGTACAATGAGCAGTTCTTC. Protein: CASSLAQGARYNEQFF.

The chain uses TRBV7-2 and TRBJ2-7; the match to TRBD2 covers 10 bases. J lost 4 bases, V lost 5 bases, and 11 bases had no gene match. CDR1 is SGHTA and CDR2 is FQGNSA in the germline V gene. The CDR3 consists of 16 residues. In DNA, the CDR3 is TGTGCCAGCAGCCCATCCTCTAGCGGGGGCCTATACGAGCAGTACTTC. Its translation: CASSPSSSGGLYEQYF.

This chain joins TRBV5-6 and TRBJ2-7; 9 nucleotides match TRBD1. With 2 bases clipped from V and 5 bases from J, the junction kept 5 bases outside the gene matches. This CDR3 has 14 amino acids. Germline CDR1 reads SGHDT; CDR2 reads YYEEEE. The CDR3 loop is CASSFRDRVHEQYF. The CDR3, as DNA: TGTGCCAGCAGCTTCCGGGACAGGGTACACGAGCAGTACTTC.

This clone appeared a single time. The J gene is TRBJ2-3, the V gene TRBV7-8; possibly TRBD1 for D (7 bases). The CDR3 totals 16 residues. Germline CDR1 is SGHVS and CDR2 is FQNEAQ. V lost 3 bases to trimming and J lost 3 bases, with 16 bases between them. The CDR3 DNA is TGTGCCAGCAGCTTGGAGACAGGGAGCGGGACAGATACGCAGTATTTT. This translates into CASSLETGSGTDTQYF. The whole variable domain, remainder taken from reference TRBV7-8 and TRBJ2-3, is GAGVSQSPRYKVAKRGQDVALRCDPISGHVSLFWYQQALGQGPEFLTYFQNEAQLDKSGLPSDRFFAERPEGSVSTLKIQRTQQEDSAVYLCASSLETGSGTDTQYFGPGTRLTVL.

This chain links TRBV15 with TRBJ2-7; D uncertain. CDR1 is LNHNV, CDR2 YYDKDF, per germline (reference sequence). CDR3 length: 15 amino acids. Trimming cost V 0 bases and J 0 bases, with 9 bases left between them. CDR3 nucleotides: TGTGCCACCAGCAGAGATCAAGGAGTCTCCTACGAGCAGTACTTC. Translation gives CATSRDQGVSYEQYF.

The genes are TRBV6-5 and TRBJ2-3, with D uncertain. V dropped 6 bases and J dropped 2 bases, with 12 bases sitting between them. From germline, CDR1 is MNHEY and CDR2 SVGAGI. This CDR3 contains 14 residues. The CDR3 protein is CASSLRLATDTQYF. The DNA for the CDR3 is TGTGCCAGCAGCCTCCGACTCGCCACAGATACGCAGTATTTT.

The chain carries TRBV4-3 and TRBJ1-4; D unresolved. Looked up from germline, CDR1 is LGHNA and CDR2 is YSLEER. The CDR3 sequence is 14 residues long. Trimming cost V 2 bases and J 6 bases, with 10 bases left between them. The CDR3 nucleotides are TGCGCCAGCAGCCAACCGGGGAATTATGAAAAACTGTTTTTT. It codes for CASSQPGNYEKLFF.

This sequence joins TRBV4-2 and TRBJ2-5; D might be TRBD2 (6 bases). The V gene's germline CDR1 is LGHNA and CDR2 YNFKEQ. The CDR3 length is 14 residues. V lost 4 bases and J lost 4, with 13 bases in between. This CDR3 is CASSRNGGIETQYF. The CDR3 bases are TGTGCCAGCAGCCGGAATGGGGGGATAGAGACCCAGTACTTC.

CDR3 protein: CASFQTRETQYF. CDR3 sequence (DNA): TGTGCCAGCTTTCAGACTAGGGAGACCCAGTACTTC. This chain joins TRBV18 and TRBJ2-5; a possible D gene is TRBD2 (6 bases). Germline CDR1 is KGHSH and CDR2 is LQKENI. V lost 7 bases to trimming and J lost 5 bases, with 11 bases between them. The CDR3 sequence is 12 residues long.

The chain combines TRBV7-9 with TRBJ2-7, with 8 bases that match TRBD2. This CDR3 is built from 16 residues. Germline V gene data show CDR1 as SEHNR and CDR2 as FQNEAQ (reference sequence). The junction had 12 bases not matched to a gene; V was cut back by 5 bases and J by 3 bases. The CDR3 coding sequence is TGTGCCAGCAGCGGCACTGGGAGCGGGAGATTCTACGAGCAGTACTTC. Its protein is CASSGTGSGRFYEQYF.

The V gene is TRBV4-3, the J gene TRBJ1-4; TRBD1 is a possible D gene (5 bases). V was pared by 1 base and J by 8 bases, with 17 bases between. The CDR3 sequence is 16 residues long. The germline V gene encodes CDR1 LGHNA and CDR2 YSLEER. The CDR3 sequence: CASSQGVGGEEEKLFF. CDR3 in DNA: TGCGCCAGCAGCCAAGGTGTGGGGGGTGAGGAGGAAAAACTGTTTTTT.

The V call is TRBV27, the J call TRBJ2-1, with D perhaps matching TRBD2 (5 bases). Between the trimmed V and J ends, which lost 7 bases and 6 bases, there was a span of 16 bases. Germline V CDR1 and CDR2: MNHEY, SMNVEV (reference sequence). The length of the CDR3 is 14 residues. The CDR3 region is CASKSGSPSNEQFF. The CDR3 bases are TGTGCCAGCAAGAGCGGCAGCCCCTCCAATGAGCAGTTCTTC.

The chain carries TRBV6-5 and TRBJ2-1, with D possibly TRBD2 on 6 matching bases. Trimming cost V 5 bases and J 0 bases, with 11 bases left between them. Germline CDR1 reads MNHEY; CDR2 reads SVGAGI. The CDR3 is 15 amino acids. Here the CDR3 DNA reads TGTGCCAGCAGTAGGACTACAGGCTCCTACAATGAGCAGTTCTTC. Its translation: CASSRTTGSYNEQFF.